The rows below give T cell receptor beta chains drawn from one sample of a study of CD8 T cells in ankylosing spondylitis. TCRdb itself ran the 5' RACE reads through MiXCR, one entry per CDR3 protein. In the table there are roughly 490,000 distinct CDR3 sequences, approximately 5.3% of which are singletons. The sample taken for sequencing was blood, either unsorted or a sorted T cell fraction (not recorded which). Receptor source: a male donor with ankylosing spondylitis. CDR3s include the opening cysteine and the closing phenylalanine or tryptophan. The order of the fields is V gene, J gene, CDR3 protein.

V: TRBV5-5
J: TRBJ2-7
CDR3: CASSLEGSPEQYF

V: TRBV11-2
J: TRBJ2-5
CDR3: CASSLWQQETQYF

V: TRBV4-1
J: TRBJ2-7
CDR3: CASSQVPSDYEQYF

V: TRBV9
J: TRBJ2-3
CDR3: CASSVDVTSGRGDTQYF

V: TRBV7-2
J: TRBJ2-5
CDR3: CASSPNGGGETQYF

V: TRBV9
J: TRBJ2-1
CDR3: CASKRNEQFF

V: TRBV6-1
J: TRBJ1-1
CDR3: CASTRGFGTEAFF

V: TRBV7-8
J: TRBJ2-4
CDR3: CASSLFQTKGAKNIQYF

V: TRBV14
J: TRBJ1-1
CDR3: CASSQFARTGVWNTEAFF

V: TRBV7-2
J: TRBJ1-2
CDR3: CASSMRAIYGYTF

V: TRBV18
J: TRBJ1-4
CDR3: CASSDSGNEKLFF

V: TRBV20-1
J: TRBJ1-2
CDR3: CSARDQSVGCTF

V: TRBV28
J: TRBJ2-7
CDR3: CASSRTGLSYEQYF

V: TRBV6-2/TRBV6-3
J: TRBJ2-7
CDR3: CASSRVTGLLRTLAYF

V: TRBV7-2
J: TRBJ1-1
CDR3: CASSLSGREDEAFF

V: TRBV7-9
J: TRBJ1-6
CDR3: CASSWGVRSPLHF